This TCR beta chain was sequenced for a study of early T cells in non-severe SARS-CoV-2 infection. General study points: A preference for anti-spike CD8 responses marked VDJdb matching, which missed private and CD4 specificities.

TCRdb used MiXCR to reprocess the 5' RACE reads, holding one entry per CDR3 protein. This table holds tens of thousands of distinct CDR3 sequences, roughly 5.3% found once. The table lists this clonotype with many counts. No antigen is known for it. The CDR3 contains 14 residues. Germline V lookup: CDR1 LNHDA, CDR2 SQIVND (reference sequence). The ends lost 6 bases at V and 6 bases at J; junction bases unmatched: 8. The clonotype comes from an adult who was a healthcare worker with PCR-confirmed SARS-CoV-2 infection or an uninfected control (not recorded which). The sample consisted of whole blood. The chain links TRBV19 to TRBJ2-1, with 7 nucleotides matching TRBD2. The CDR3 loop reads CASSPGEGFNEQFF. The CDR3 bases are TGTGCCAGTAGCCCTGGGGAGGGGTTCAATGAGCAGTTCTTC.